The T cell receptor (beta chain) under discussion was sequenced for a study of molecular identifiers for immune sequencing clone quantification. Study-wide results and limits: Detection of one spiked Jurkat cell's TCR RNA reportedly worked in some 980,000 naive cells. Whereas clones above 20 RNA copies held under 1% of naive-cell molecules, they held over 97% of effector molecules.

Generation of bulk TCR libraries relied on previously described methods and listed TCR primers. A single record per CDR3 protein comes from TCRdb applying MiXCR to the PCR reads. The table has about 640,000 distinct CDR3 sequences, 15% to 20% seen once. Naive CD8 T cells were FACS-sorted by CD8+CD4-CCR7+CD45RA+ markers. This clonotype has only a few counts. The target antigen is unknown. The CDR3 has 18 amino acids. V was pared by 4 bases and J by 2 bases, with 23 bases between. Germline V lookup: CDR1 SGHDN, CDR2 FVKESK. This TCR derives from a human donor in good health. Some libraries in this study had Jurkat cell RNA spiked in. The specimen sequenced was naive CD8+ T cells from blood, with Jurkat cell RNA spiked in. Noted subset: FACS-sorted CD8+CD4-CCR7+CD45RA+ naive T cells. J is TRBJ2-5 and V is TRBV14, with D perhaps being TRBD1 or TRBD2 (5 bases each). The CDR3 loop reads CASSPPWSQRGAQETQYF. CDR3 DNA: TGTGCCAGCAGCCCCCCTTGGTCGCAAAGGGGAGCTCAAGAGACCCAGTACTTC.